The TCR beta chain under discussion was sequenced for a study of T cells in Graves' hyperthyroidism and ophthalmopathy. Study as a whole: Peripheral blood was drawn at first diagnosis, prior to all treatment. Study-wide results and limits: In the analysis, a 13 V-J model separated ophthalmopathy from stable hyperthyroidism. Clonotypes that were expanded in thyroid above 0.001 mostly appeared in blood too.

RNA transcripts were the template for amplifying TCR beta CDR3 regions. HTBI primers were used for first-round RT-PCR of the TCR CDR3. TCRdb called the multiplex PCR reads again in MiXCR, with one record for every CDR3 protein. Here the sample spans 450,000 to 550,000 distinct CDR3 sequences, around a quarter being singletons. Patients having uncontrolled infection, another autoimmune disease, pregnancy or lactation were not included. This clonotype was detected a few times. Its antigen is still unknown. Trimming stripped 0 bases from V and 6 bases from J, with 12 bases between. The CDR3 runs 14 residues. Germline V gene sequence: CDR1 SGHVS, CDR2 FNYEAQ.

The V and J genes are TRBV7-6 and TRBJ2-7, with D perhaps matching TRBD2 (6 bases). Material for sequencing was blood. This TCR was recovered from a woman aged 30 to 39 with Graves' ophthalmopathy. CDR3 region: CASSLAREAGEQYF. CDR3 sequence (DNA): TGTGCCAGCAGCTTAGCTAGGGAGGCGGGCGAGCAGTACTTC.